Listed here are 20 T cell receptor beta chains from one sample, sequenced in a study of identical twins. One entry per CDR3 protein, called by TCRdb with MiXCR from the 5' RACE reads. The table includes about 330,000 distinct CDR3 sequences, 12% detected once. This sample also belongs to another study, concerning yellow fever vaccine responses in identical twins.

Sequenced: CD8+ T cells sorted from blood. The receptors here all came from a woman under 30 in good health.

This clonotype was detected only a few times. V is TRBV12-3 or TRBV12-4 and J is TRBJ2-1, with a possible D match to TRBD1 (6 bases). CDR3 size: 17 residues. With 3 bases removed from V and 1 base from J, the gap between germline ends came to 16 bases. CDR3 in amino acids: CASSFGGRGISYNEQFF. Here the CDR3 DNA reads TGTGCCAGCAGTTTTGGTGGCAGGGGAATATCCTACAATGAGCAGTTCTTC.

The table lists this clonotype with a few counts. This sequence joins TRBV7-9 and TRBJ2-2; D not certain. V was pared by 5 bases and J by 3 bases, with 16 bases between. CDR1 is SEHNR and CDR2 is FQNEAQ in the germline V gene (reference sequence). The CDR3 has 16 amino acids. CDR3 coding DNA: TGTGCCAGCAGCCCCCGGCCACCCCCCTACACCGGGGAGCTGTTTTTT. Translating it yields CASSPRPPPYTGELFF.

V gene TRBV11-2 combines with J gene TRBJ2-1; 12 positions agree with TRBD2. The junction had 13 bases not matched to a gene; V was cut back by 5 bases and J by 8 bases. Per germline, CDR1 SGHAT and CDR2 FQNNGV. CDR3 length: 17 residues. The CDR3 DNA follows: TGTGCCAGCAGCCCGACTAGCGGGGGTTTCCGCGGGGATGAGCAGTTCTTC. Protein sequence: CASSPTSGGFRGDEQFF.

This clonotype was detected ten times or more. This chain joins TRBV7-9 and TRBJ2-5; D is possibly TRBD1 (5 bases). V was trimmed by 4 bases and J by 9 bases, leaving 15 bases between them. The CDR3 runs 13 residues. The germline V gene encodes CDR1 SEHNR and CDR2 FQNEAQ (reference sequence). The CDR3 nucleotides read TGTGCCAGCAGCTCCCAGGGTTGGCCAGCCCAGTACTTC. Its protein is CASSSQGWPAQYF.

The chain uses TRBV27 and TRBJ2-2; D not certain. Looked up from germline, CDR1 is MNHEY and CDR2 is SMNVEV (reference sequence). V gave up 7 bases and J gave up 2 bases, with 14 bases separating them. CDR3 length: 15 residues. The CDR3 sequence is CASTSRTENTGELFF. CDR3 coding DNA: TGTGCCAGCACTTCCCGGACCGAAAACACCGGGGAGCTGTTTTTT.

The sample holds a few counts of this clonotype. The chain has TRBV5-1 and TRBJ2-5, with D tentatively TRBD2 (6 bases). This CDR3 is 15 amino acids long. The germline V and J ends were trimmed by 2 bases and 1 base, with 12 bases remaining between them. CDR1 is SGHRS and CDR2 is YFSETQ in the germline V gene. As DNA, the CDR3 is TGCGCCAGCAGCTTAAACGGGGGAGTCCAAGAGACCCAGTACTTC. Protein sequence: CASSLNGGVQETQYF. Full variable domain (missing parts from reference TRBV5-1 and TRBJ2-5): KAGVTQTPRYLIKTRGQQVTLSCSPISGHRSVSWYQQTPGQGLQFLFEYFSETQRNKGNFPGRFSGRQFSNSRSEMNVSTLELGDSALYLCASSLNGGVQETQYFGPGTRLLVL.

CDR3 bases: TGCGCCAGCAGTGTCAAGGATCCGGCAGATACGCAGTATTTT. Protein product: CASSVKDPADTQYF. V is TRBV10-2 and J is TRBJ2-3; D gene ambiguous. V shed 4 bases and J shed 4 bases, with 12 bases lying between them. The CDR3 is 14 amino acids. The germline V gene encodes CDR1 WSHSY and CDR2 SAAADI.

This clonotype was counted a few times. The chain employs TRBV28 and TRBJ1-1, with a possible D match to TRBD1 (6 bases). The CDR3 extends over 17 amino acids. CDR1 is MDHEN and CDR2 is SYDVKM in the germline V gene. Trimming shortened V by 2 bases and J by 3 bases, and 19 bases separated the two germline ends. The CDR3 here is CASSLLGAGGLDTEAFF. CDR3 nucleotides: TGTGCCAGCAGTTTACTCGGCGCCGGGGGGCTTGACACTGAAGCTTTCTTT.

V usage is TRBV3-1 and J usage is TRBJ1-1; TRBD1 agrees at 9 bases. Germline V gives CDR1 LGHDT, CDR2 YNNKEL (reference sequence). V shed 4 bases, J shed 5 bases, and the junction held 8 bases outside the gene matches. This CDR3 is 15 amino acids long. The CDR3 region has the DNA TGTGCCAGCAGCCCCTTGAGGACAGGGGTTACTGAAGCTTTCTTT. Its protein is CASSPLRTGVTEAFF.

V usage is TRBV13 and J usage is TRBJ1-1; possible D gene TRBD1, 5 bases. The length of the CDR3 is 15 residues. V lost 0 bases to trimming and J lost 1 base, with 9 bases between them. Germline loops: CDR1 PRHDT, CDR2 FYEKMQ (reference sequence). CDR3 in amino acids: CASSLGGGGNTEAFF. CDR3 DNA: TGTGCCAGCAGCTTAGGCGGGGGAGGGAACACTGAAGCTTTCTTT.

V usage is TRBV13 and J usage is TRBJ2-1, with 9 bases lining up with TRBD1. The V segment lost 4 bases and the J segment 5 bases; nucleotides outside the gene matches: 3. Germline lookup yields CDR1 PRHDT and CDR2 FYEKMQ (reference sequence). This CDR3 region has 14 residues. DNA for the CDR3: TGTGCCAGCAGCTCCCGGGACAGGGACAATGAGCAGTTCTTC. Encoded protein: CASSSRDRDNEQFF.

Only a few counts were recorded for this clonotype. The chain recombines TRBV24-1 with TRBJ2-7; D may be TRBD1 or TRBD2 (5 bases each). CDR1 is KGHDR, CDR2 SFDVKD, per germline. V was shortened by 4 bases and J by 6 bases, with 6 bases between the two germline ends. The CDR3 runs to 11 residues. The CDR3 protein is CATSDGAEQYF. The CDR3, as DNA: TGTGCCACCAGTGACGGGGCCGAGCAGTACTTC.

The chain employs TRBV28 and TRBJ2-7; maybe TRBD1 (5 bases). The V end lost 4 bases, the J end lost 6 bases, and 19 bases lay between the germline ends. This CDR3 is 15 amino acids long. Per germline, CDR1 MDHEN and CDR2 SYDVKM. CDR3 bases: TGTGCCAGCAGTTCCCCAGGGAATCCGACTCTCGAGCAGTACGTC. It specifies CASSSPGNPTLEQYV.

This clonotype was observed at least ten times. CDR3 sequence: CASRAGTGVFSPLHF. Written as DNA, the CDR3 is TGTGCCAGCAGAGCCGGGACAGGGGTATTTTCACCCCTCCACTTT. The V gene is TRBV27, the J gene TRBJ1-6, with 10 bases lining up with TRBD1. The CDR3 extends over 15 amino acids. With V trimmed by 6 bases and J by 9 bases, 8 bases remained unmatched. Germline assignment: CDR1 MNHEY and CDR2 SMNVEV (reference sequence).

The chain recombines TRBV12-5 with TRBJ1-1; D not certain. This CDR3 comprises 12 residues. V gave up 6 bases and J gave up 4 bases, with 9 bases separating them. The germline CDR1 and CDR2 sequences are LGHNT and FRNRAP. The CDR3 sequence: CASGPWGTEAFF. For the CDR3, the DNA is TGTGCTAGTGGCCCCTGGGGCACTGAAGCTTTCTTT.

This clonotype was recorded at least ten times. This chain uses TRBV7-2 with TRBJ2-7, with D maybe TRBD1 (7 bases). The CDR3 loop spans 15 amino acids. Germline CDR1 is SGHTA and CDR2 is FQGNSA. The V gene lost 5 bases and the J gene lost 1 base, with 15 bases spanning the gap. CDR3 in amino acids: CASSPPQGGSYEQYV. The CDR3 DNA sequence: TGTGCCAGCAGCCCCCCCCAGGGGGGTTCCTACGAGCAGTACGTC.

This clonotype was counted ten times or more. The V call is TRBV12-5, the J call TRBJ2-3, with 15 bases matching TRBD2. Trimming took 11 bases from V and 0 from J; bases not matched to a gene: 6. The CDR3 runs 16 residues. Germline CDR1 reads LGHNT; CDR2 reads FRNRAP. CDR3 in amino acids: CAGGTSGRTSTDTQYF. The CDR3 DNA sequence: TGTGCTGGCGGGACTAGCGGGAGGACTAGCACAGATACGCAGTATTTT.

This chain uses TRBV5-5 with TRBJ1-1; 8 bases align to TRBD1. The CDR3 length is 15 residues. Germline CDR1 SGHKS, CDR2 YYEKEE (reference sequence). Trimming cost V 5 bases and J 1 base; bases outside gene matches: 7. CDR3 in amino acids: CASRHTDRGNTEAFF. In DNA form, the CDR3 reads TGTGCCAGCAGACATACCGACAGGGGGAACACTGAAGCTTTCTTT.

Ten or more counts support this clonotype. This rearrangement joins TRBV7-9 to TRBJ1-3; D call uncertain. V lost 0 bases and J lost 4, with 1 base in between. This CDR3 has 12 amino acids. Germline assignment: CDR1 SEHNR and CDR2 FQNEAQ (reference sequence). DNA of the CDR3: TGTGCCAGCAGCTTAGCCGGAAACACCATATATTTT. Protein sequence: CASSLAGNTIYF. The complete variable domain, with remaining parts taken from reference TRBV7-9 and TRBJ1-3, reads DTGVSQNPRHKITKRGQNVTFRCDPISEHNRLYWYRQTLGQGPEFLTYFQNEAQLEKSRLLSDRFSAERPKGSFSTLEIQRTEQGDSAMYLCASSLAGNTIYFGEGSWLTVV.

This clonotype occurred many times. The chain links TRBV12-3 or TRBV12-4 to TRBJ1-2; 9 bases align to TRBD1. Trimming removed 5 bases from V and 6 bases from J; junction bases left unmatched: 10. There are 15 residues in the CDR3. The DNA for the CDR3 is TGTGCCAGCAGTGTCTACAGGGGGCGGGATAATGGCTACACCTTC. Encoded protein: CASSVYRGRDNGYTF.